This TCR beta chain was identified during a study of shared clonotypes between healthy human individuals. Study information: Three plates each covered CD4 naive and memory; CD8 naive two, CD8 memory one.

Naive CD8 cells, CD45RO-negative and positively selected for CCR7, excluded terminally differentiated effector memory CD45RA+ cells. Data came from immunoSEQ multiplex PCR; TCRdb stores just in-frame clones and leaves some out. The sample includes about 800,000 clones, 96% of them seen just once. The TCR comes from a man aged 30-40 years in good health. The material sequenced was naive CD8+ T cells sorted from blood.

This CDR3 is CASSPDRLGTEAFF. CDR3 nucleotides: TGTGCCAGCAGTCCAGACAGGTTAGGGACTGAAGCTTTCTTT. The chain combines TRBV6-5 with TRBJ1-1; the D gene is possibly TRBD1 (6 bases). The CDR3 is 14 residues long. The V end lost 5 bases, the J end lost 5 bases, and 15 bases lay between the germline ends. CDR1 is MNHEY, CDR2 SVGAGI, per germline.